This T cell receptor beta chain was captured in a study of CD8+ T cells in alopecia areata. Between the trimmed V and J ends, which lost 0 bases and 6 bases, there was a span of 14 bases. Germline V lookup: CDR1 LGHNA, CDR2 YNFKEQ. The CDR3 sequence is 16 residues long. cDNA serving as the sequencing template came from extracted, reverse transcribed RNA. Sequencing used immunoSEQ multiplex PCR; TCRdb keeps in-frame clones, though not all of them. The table records 110,000 or so clones, approximately 38% of them present only once. This TCR came from a human donor with alopecia areata. Sequences were obtained from CD4+ T cells sorted from blood. The rearrangement links TRBV4-2 to TRBJ2-2; D gene uncertain. This CDR3 is CASSQEGQLIPGELFF. The DNA of the CDR3 is TGTGCCAGCAGCCAAGAAGGGCAGCTAATCCCCGGGGAGCTGTTTTTT.